These T cell receptor beta chains were read from a single sample in a study of patients and donors after allogeneic stem cell transplantation. TCRdb used MiXCR to reprocess the RT-PCR reads, holding one entry per CDR3 protein. The repertoire consists of 150,000 to 200,000 distinct CDR3 sequences, with around 30% occurring once and the leading ten covering about 3.3%. The specimen was blood, either unsorted or a sorted T cell fraction (not recorded which). These receptors came from a human donor who was either an allogeneic HSCT recipient or a stem cell or donor lymphocyte infusion donor (not recorded which). It is not recorded whose cells these are; they may come from a transplant donor. Each CDR3 is given with its conserved first and last residue. The D gene is left open where the match is weak. Not all rows give a size; the values are once, few, many and, for expanded clones, a class.

V,D,size,J,DNA,CDR3
TRBV2,TRBD1,.,TRBJ1-5,TGTGCCAGCAGGGGCGTCGGGACAGGGAATCAGCCCCAGCATTTT,CASRGVGTGNQPQHF
TRBV4-2,.,.,TRBJ2-7,TGTGCCAGCAGCCAAGATGGCTCAACCTCCTACGAGCAGTACTTC,CASSQDGSTSYEQYF
TRBV4-3,TRBD2,.,TRBJ2-7,TGCGCCAGCAGCCCTGGGACTAGCGGGTACCTCGACTACGAGCAGTACTTC,CASSPGTSGYLDYEQYF
TRBV5-4,.,.,TRBJ1-2,TGTGCCAGCAGCTGGGGGGCGGCCTCTAACTATGGCTACACCTTC,CASSWGAASNYGYTF
TRBV9,TRBD2,.,TRBJ2-1,TGTGCCAGCAGCGTAGCTGTTGCTAGCGGGAGATATGAGCAGTTCTTC,CASSVAVASGRYEQFF
TRBV12-3/TRBV12-4,.,.,TRBJ1-3,TGTGCCAGCAGTTTTCAAAGTACCTCTGGAAACACCATATATTTT,CASSFQSTSGNTIYF
TRBV29-1,.,.,TRBJ2-4,TGCAGCGTTGAAAGACAGTACAAAAACATTCAGTACTTC,CSVERQYKNIQYF
TRBV30,TRBD1,few,TRBJ1-1,TGTGCCTGGAGCGCACCGGGACAGCCAATTGAAGCTTTCTTT,CAWSAPGQPIEAFF
TRBV7-9,.,.,TRBJ2-7,TGTGCCAGCAGCTTAACCTCCTACGAGCAGTACTTC,CASSLTSYEQYF
TRBV7-2,.,.,TRBJ1-4,TGTGCCAGCAGCCCGAGGGCCGCGGTGACTAATGAAAAACTGTTTTTT,CASSPRAAVTNEKLFF
TRBV15,TRBD1,many,TRBJ1-5,TGTGCCACCAGCAGAGTCCTAGGGACAGTTGATCAGCCCCAGCATTTT,CATSRVLGTVDQPQHF
TRBV7-7,TRBD2,.,TRBJ2-7,TGTGCTAGCAGCCAAAGCCCGGGACTAGCGTACGAGCAGTACTTC,CASSQSPGLAYEQYF
TRBV6-5,.,.,TRBJ2-7,TGTGCCAGCAGTTACTCGAAGGGTTCTAACTACGAGCAGTACTTC,CASSYSKGSNYEQYF
TRBV6-1,.,few,TRBJ1-2,TGTGCCAGCAGTGAAGATCGGCGGGGAACTAACTATGGCTACACCTTC,CASSEDRRGTNYGYTF
TRBV7-2,TRBD2,.,TRBJ2-1,TGTGCCAGCAGCCGGCGGGGGGCCTACAATGAGCAGTTCTTC,CASSRRGAYNEQFF
TRBV5-1,.,.,TRBJ2-7,TGCGCCAGTACCCGGCAGGGTACCCACGAGCAGTACTTC,CASTRQGTHEQYF
TRBV25-1,TRBD2,.,TRBJ2-3,TGTGCCAGCAGTGAATTCTTTGCGGGGGGACCCCAGGATACGCAGTATTTT,CASSEFFAGGPQDTQYF
TRBV6-5,.,few,TRBJ2-7,TGTGCCAGCAGTTCCCCTAGAAACTACGAGCAGTACTTC,CASSSPRNYEQYF
TRBV11-1,.,.,TRBJ2-4,TGTGCCAGCAGCCAGTCGACGTGGACAGTGAAAAACATTCAGTACTTC,CASSQSTWTVKNIQYF
TRBV29-1,.,.,TRBJ2-7,TGCAGCGTTTGGGTATCCTACGAGCAGTACTTC,CSVWVSYEQYF
TRBV20-1,TRBD2,.,TRBJ2-7,TGCAGTGCTAGAGATCCCCAACTAGCGGGAGGACCGAACGAGCAGTACTTC,CSARDPQLAGGPNEQYF
TRBV27,.,few,TRBJ2-3,TGTGCCAGCAGCACAGATACGCAGTATTTT,CASSTDTQYF
TRBV20-1,.,.,TRBJ1-2,TGCAGTGCTCTCGACAGCCCCCGCTATGGCTACACCTTC,CSALDSPRYGYTF
TRBV12-3/TRBV12-4,.,few,TRBJ1-2,TGTGCCAGCAGTTTTTGGGAGAGCTATGGCTACACCTTC,CASSFWESYGYTF
TRBV20-1,.,few,TRBJ1-2,TGCAGTGCTAACCAGAGGGGTGGCTACACCTTC,CSANQRGGYTF
TRBV20-1,.,many,TRBJ1-2,TGCAGTGCCACCGCCCCAGGACAGAACTATGGCTACACCTTC,CSATAPGQNYGYTF
TRBV4-3,.,.,TRBJ1-1,TGCGCCAGCAGCCAAGGAGACTGGGTGAACACTGAAGCTTTCTTT,CASSQGDWVNTEAFF